This record concerns one T cell receptor (beta chain) sequence. These data come from a study of Graves' ophthalmopathy and Graves' hyperthyroidism. This CDR3 spans 15 amino acids. CDR1 is SQVTM, CDR2 ANQGSEA, per germline. V lost 3 bases and J lost 5; bases outside the gene matches: 11. Diagnosis used clinical symptoms, serum thyroxine, TRAb, thyroid ultrasound and orbital computed tomography. CDR3 regions of TCR beta were amplified from RNA transcripts. Second-round multiplex PCR followed a first-round RT-PCR using HTBI primers. TCRdb ran MiXCR on the multiplex PCR reads and lists one entry per CDR3 protein. This table holds approximately 160,000 distinct CDR3 sequences, around 39% found once.

The sequencing input was peripheral blood. The sequence was collected from a man aged 25 to 40 with Graves' ophthalmopathy. This sequence joins TRBV29-1 and TRBJ2-5; TRBD1 agrees at 8 bases. The CDR3 coding sequence is TGCAGCGTTGAGGGCCAGGCAGGGGGCGGGGAGACCCAGTACTTC. Amino acids: CSVEGQAGGGETQYF.